Listed here are 23 T cell receptor beta chains from one sample, sequenced in a study of OX40 agonist ivuxolimab in advanced cancers. TCRdb's copy holds only in-frame clones and misses some; the assay was immunoSEQ multiplex PCR. This repertoire shows about 120,000 clones, roughly nine tenths found once; its top ten account for under 0.7%. The sample was CD4+ or CD8+ T cells sorted from blood, taken in a trial of the OX40 agonist ivuxolimab. The receptors shown here come from an adult with an advanced solid tumor such as melanoma, head and neck, liver or kidney cancer.

V is TRBV27 and J is TRBJ2-7, with D unclear. The CDR3 consists of 13 residues. The germline V and J ends were trimmed by 5 bases and 4 bases, with 12 bases remaining between them. Germline lookup yields CDR1 MNHEY and CDR2 SMNVEV (reference sequence). The CDR3 reads CASSPYFKYEQYF. As DNA, the CDR3 is TGTGCCAGCAGTCCTTATTTTAAATACGAGCAGTACTTC.

The chain employs TRBV11-2 and TRBJ2-2; TRBD1 matches 9 bases. V was clipped by 2 bases and J by 5 bases; unmatched bases: 3. From germline, CDR1 is SGHAT and CDR2 FQNNGV. This CDR3 is built from 15 residues. In DNA form, the CDR3 reads TGTGCCAGCAGCTTACGGACAGGGGTGACCGGGGAGCTGTTTTTT. Translating it yields CASSLRTGVTGELFF.

V usage is TRBV7-9 and J usage is TRBJ1-5, with unresolved D. V was clipped by 5 bases and J by 5 bases, with 19 bases between them. Germline lookup yields CDR1 SEHNR and CDR2 FQNEAQ (reference sequence). The CDR3 runs 16 residues. CDR3 amino acids: CASSPSQRHDHQPQHF. In DNA, the CDR3 is TGTGCCAGCAGCCCGAGTCAAAGGCACGACCATCAGCCCCAGCATTTT.

V gene TRBV30 combines with J gene TRBJ2-3, with D possibly being TRBD2 (5 bases). The V gene lost 0 bases and the J gene lost 6 bases, with 7 bases spanning the gap. The length of the CDR3 is 12 residues. Germline loops: CDR1 GTSNPN, CDR2 SVGIG (reference sequence). The CDR3 DNA sequence: TGTGCCTGGAGTGTGAGAGGGGATACGCAGTATTTT. Translation gives CAWSVRGDTQYF. The variable domain in full, with the rest retrieved from reference TRBV30 and TRBJ2-3, is SQTIHQWPATLVQPVGSPLSLECTVEGTSNPNLYWYRQAAGRGLQLLFYSVGIGQISSEVPQNLSASRPQDRQFILSSKKLLLSDSGFYLCAWSVRGDTQYFGPGTRLTVL.

The V and J genes are TRBV5-8 and TRBJ2-3; 9 bases are shared with TRBD2. This CDR3 region has 14 residues. Germline trimming cut 4 bases from V and 5 bases from J; bases unmatched to any gene: 5. Germline V gene sequence: CDR1 SGHTS, CDR2 YDEGEE. The CDR3 loop is CASSLRGGGDTQYF. The CDR3 coding sequence is TGTGCCAGCAGCCTGCGGGGGGGAGGAGATACGCAGTATTTT.

This clone was detected only a few times. The chain joins TRBV7-9 to TRBJ1-5, with 7 bases lining up with TRBD1. CDR1 and CDR2 from the germline V gene are SEHNR and FQNEAQ (reference sequence). The CDR3 has 16 amino acids. V dropped 1 base and J dropped 6; count of bases not matched to a gene: 9. DNA of the CDR3: TGTGCCAGCAGCTTAGGACAGGGAGCCTTCAGTCAGCCCCAGCATTTT. Translating it yields CASSLGQGAFSQPQHF.

The chain has TRBV27 and TRBJ2-5, with D perhaps TRBD1 (6 bases). The V end lost 3 bases, the J end lost 7 bases, and 9 bases lay between the germline ends. The V gene's germline CDR1 is MNHEY and CDR2 SMNVEV (reference sequence). The CDR3 extends over 12 amino acids. The CDR3 loop reads CASSFVRGTQYF. For the CDR3, the DNA is TGTGCCAGCAGTTTTGTCAGGGGGACCCAGTACTTC.

CDR3: CASSTTSGFSTDTQYF. The CDR3 DNA sequence: TGTGCCAGCTCAACGACTAGCGGGTTTAGCACAGATACGCAGTATTTT. V usage is TRBV9 and J usage is TRBJ2-3; 10 positions match TRBD2. The CDR3 extends over 16 amino acids. The germline V gene encodes CDR1 SGDLS and CDR2 YYNGEE. Losses at the gene ends were 7 bases for V and 0 bases for J; bases not matched to a gene: 8.

This clone was observed once. This chain uses TRBV19 with TRBJ2-7; 8 bases line up with TRBD2. Germline CDR1 LNHDA, CDR2 SQIVND (reference sequence). V shed 3 bases, J shed 2 bases, and the junction held 6 bases outside the gene matches. This CDR3 has 15 amino acids. The CDR3 here is CASSIGLAGTYEQYF. In nucleotides, the CDR3 is TGTGCCAGTAGTATTGGGCTAGCGGGTACCTACGAGCAGTACTTC.

V is TRBV7-2 and J is TRBJ2-7; 7 positions agree with TRBD2. This CDR3 spans 15 amino acids. Germline values: CDR1 SGHTA, CDR2 FQGNSA. V lost 4 bases, J lost 2 bases, and 8 bases stayed unmatched. CDR3 region: CASSWGAGPTYEQYF. DNA of the CDR3: TGTGCCAGCAGCTGGGGAGCGGGGCCTACCTACGAGCAGTACTTC. The entire variable domain, with the rest obtained from reference TRBV7-2 and TRBJ2-7, is as follows: GAGVSQSPSNKVTEKGKDVELRCDPISGHTALYWYRQSLGQGLEFLIYFQGNSAPDKSGLPSDRFSAERTGGSVSTLTIQRTQQEDSAVYLCASSWGAGPTYEQYFGPGTRLTVT.

V gene TRBV28 combines with J gene TRBJ1-1; D is possibly TRBD1 (5 bases). Germline lookup yields CDR1 MDHEN and CDR2 SYDVKM. The CDR3 covers 15 residues. V dropped 4 bases and J dropped 0 bases, with 12 bases sitting between them. The DNA of the CDR3 is TGTGCCAGCAGTTCTCTTGGGGGGGTGAACACTGAAGCTTTCTTT. Protein sequence: CASSSLGGVNTEAFF.

The chain employs TRBV30 and TRBJ1-1; D gene uncertain. The germline gives CDR1 GTSNPN, CDR2 SVGIG (reference sequence). V gave up 0 bases and J gave up 1 base, with 6 bases separating them. This CDR3 spans 13 amino acids. Here the CDR3 DNA reads TGTGCCTGGAGTGTAGCAGAGAACACTGAAGCTTTCTTT. Its translation: CAWSVAENTEAFF.

The chain's CDR3 is CASSQGSGTQYF. CDR3 DNA sequence: TGTGCCAGCAGCCAGGGGTCAGGTACGCAGTATTTT. The chain couples TRBV7-9 to TRBJ2-3, with D possibly matching TRBD1 (6 bases). Germline CDR1 is SEHNR and CDR2 is FQNEAQ (reference sequence). V was cut by 5 bases and J by 8 bases, with 11 bases left in between. This CDR3 region has 12 residues.

The chain joins TRBV7-2 to TRBJ2-5; 8 nucleotides line up with TRBD1. Germline loops: CDR1 SGHTA, CDR2 FQGNSA. This CDR3 contains 17 residues. V gave up 2 bases and J gave up 5 bases; unmatched junction bases: 13. This CDR3 is CASSLRWQGAGEETQYF. The CDR3 nucleotides are TGTGCCAGCAGCTTACGGTGGCAGGGGGCTGGAGAGGAGACCCAGTACTTC.

The chain recombines TRBV6-5 with TRBJ2-7; D possibly corresponds to TRBD2 (5 bases). V lost 0 bases, J lost 4 bases, and 7 bases lay in between. The germline gives CDR1 MNHEY, CDR2 SVGAGI. This CDR3 is 13 amino acids long. CDR3 in amino acids: CASSYSGSYEQYF. CDR3 nucleotides: TGTGCCAGCAGTTACTCAGGGAGTTACGAGCAGTACTTC.

CDR3 sequence reads: CAWDLQAYEQYF. The CDR3 bases are TGTGCCTGGGACCTGCAGGCCTACGAGCAGTACTTC. The V gene is TRBV30, the J gene TRBJ2-7; D unclear. The CDR3 is made up of 12 amino acids. V was shortened by 5 bases and J by 2 bases, with 10 bases between the two germline ends. The germline V gene has CDR1 GTSNPN and CDR2 SVGIG (reference sequence).

The rearrangement joins TRBV30 to TRBJ1-6, with D perhaps matching TRBD1 (5 bases). V shed 4 bases and J shed 0 bases, with 10 bases lying between them. The germline gives CDR1 GTSNPN, CDR2 SVGIG (reference sequence). This CDR3 contains 15 residues. This CDR3 is CAWTGGSSYNSPLHF. The CDR3 nucleotides read TGTGCCTGGACGGGGGGGAGCTCCTATAATTCACCCCTCCACTTT.

The J gene is TRBJ2-5, the V gene TRBV25-1; no clear D gene. CDR3 length: 13 amino acids. The V gene's germline CDR1 is MGHDK and CDR2 SYGVNS. The V end was cut by 3 bases, the J end by 7 bases, with 12 bases between. The DNA for the CDR3 is TGTGCCAGCAGTGACCGCGGAGCCCGGACCCAGTACTTC. Translated: CASSDRGARTQYF.

CDR3 in DNA: TGTGCCAGCAGCTTAGAGGCAGGGGGTACAGCTGAAGCTTTCTTT. This encodes CASSLEAGGTAEAFF. J is TRBJ1-1 and V is TRBV7-9, with TRBD1 matching 7 bases. There are 15 residues in the CDR3. The germline gives CDR1 SEHNR, CDR2 FQNEAQ (reference sequence). The V segment lost 1 base and the J segment 6 bases; nucleotides outside the gene matches: 8.

The genes are TRBV28 and TRBJ2-5, with 8 positions matching TRBD1. The CDR3 consists of 14 residues. The V and J ends lost 6 bases and 5 bases, in that order; junction bases with no gene match: 8. Germline CDR1 MDHEN, CDR2 SYDVKM. CDR3 sequence (DNA): TGTGCCAGCAGCCAAACAGGGGGGTGGGAGACCCAGTACTTC. Its protein product is CASSQTGGWETQYF.

The chain couples TRBV2 to TRBJ2-5, with 7 positions matching TRBD1. CDR3 size: 14 residues. CDR1 is SNHLY and CDR2 is FYNNEI in the germline V gene. The ends lost 5 bases at V and 5 bases at J; junction bases unmatched: 8. CDR3 residues: CASSPITGVETQYF. CDR3 nucleotides: TGTGCCAGCAGTCCAATTACAGGGGTGGAGACCCAGTACTTC.

The V and J genes are TRBV25-1 and TRBJ2-5, with 7 bases identical to TRBD2. Germline V CDR1 and CDR2: MGHDK, SYGVNS. The CDR3 length is 14 residues. Unmatched junction bases numbered 4, after V lost 1 base and J lost 5 bases. The CDR3 DNA sequence: TGTGCCAGCAGTGAATCCACTAGCGAGGAGACCCAGTACTTC. It translates to CASSESTSEETQYF.

The V gene is TRBV2, the J gene TRBJ2-3; D is undetermined. Germline assignment: CDR1 SNHLY and CDR2 FYNNEI. Between the trimmed V and J ends, which lost 4 bases and 2 bases, there was a span of 7 bases. The CDR3 spans 13 residues. The CDR3 is CASSVRATDTQYF. CDR3 in DNA: TGTGCCAGCAGTGTTAGGGCCACAGATACGCAGTATTTT. The full variable domain, completed using reference TRBV2 and TRBJ2-3, is EPEVTQTPSHQVTQMGQEVILRCVPISNHLYFYWYRQILGQKVEFLVSFYNNEISEKSEIFDDQFSVERPDGSNFTLKIRSTKLEDSAMYFCASSVRATDTQYFGPGTRLTVL.